This TCR beta chain came from a study of blood T cell repertoires in COVID-19. Trimming at V came to 4 bases and at J to 1 base, leaving 4 bases not matched to a gene. Germline V gene sequence: CDR1 SGHVS, CDR2 FNYEAQ. CDR3 length equals 16 residues. As processed by the authors: Reference gene primer amplification in the assay estimated nucleated cell counts. The assay was immunoSEQ multiplex PCR, and TCRdb's table has in-frame clones only and misses some. The V and J calls and the clone size are those of that table, but D and trimming were determined from the DNA. The sample yields approximately 36,000 clones, more than 70% seen once.

This sequence was found in a human donor in a cohort sampled during active COVID-19. This chain uses TRBV7-6 with TRBJ1-6; 7 bases map to TRBD1. Sequencing was carried out using peripheral blood. Here the CDR3 DNA reads TGTGCCAGCAGCTCCGGACAGGAATCCTATAATTCACCCCTCCACTTT. Encoded protein: CASSSGQESYNSPLHF.